This is a list of T cell receptor beta chains from one sample in a study of blood T cell repertoires in COVID-19. The repertoire was sequenced with immunoSEQ multiplex PCR; TCRdb's copy has only in-frame clones and lacks some. The sample includes 200,000 to 300,000 clones, about 91% of them seen just once. Sequencing was performed on peripheral blood. The receptors originated from a person under 35 with COVID-19, enrolled during active disease. CDR3s include the opening cysteine and the closing phenylalanine or tryptophan. Each record gives: CDR3 length, J gene, V gene, CDR3 protein.

14,TRBJ2-5,TRBV5-1,CASSPQDFQETQYF
14,TRBJ2-1,TRBV5-6,CASSLVRQNNEQFF
13,TRBJ2-7,TRBV27,CASSLGQSYEQYF
17,TRBJ2-1,TRBV6-1,CASSVDLAGGRYNEQFF
16,TRBJ1-2,TRBV4-2,CASSQDTGAANYGYTF
14,TRBJ1-2,TRBV7-2,CATTRPPIGSGYTF
15,TRBJ2-3,TRBV28,CASGTGGEGTDTQYF
17,TRBJ2-1,TRBV5-4,CASSLDTTSGRNNEQFF
12,TRBJ2-3,TRBV19,CASMTGPDTQYF
16,TRBJ2-7,TRBV5-4,CASSARLAGSSYEQYF
13,TRBJ1-5,TRBV29-1,CSALTGNNQPQHF
16,TRBJ2-1,TRBV5-6,CASSLPGSWSYNEQFF
17,TRBJ2-5,TRBV24-1,CATSDLCGWDSQETQYF
15,TRBJ1-1,TRBV5-4,CASRHLDRGNTEAFF
13,TRBJ2-7,TRBV19,CASSLTGTYEQYF
12,TRBJ2-7,TRBV2,CASHRVSYEQYF
14,TRBJ1-2,TRBV24-1,CATSDRDRSYGYTF
15,TRBJ2-5,TRBV24-1,CATSDNLAHGETQYF
16,TRBJ2-5,TRBV4-1,CASSHRRTGPQETQYF
15,TRBJ2-2,TRBV6-1,CASSEVAVLTGELFF
12,TRBJ2-1,TRBV6-2/TRBV6-3,CASSSPRHEQFF
14,TRBJ1-1,TRBV19,CASSIRSVNTEAFF
18,TRBJ1-1,TRBV4-3,CASSQGIRDREENTEAFF
17,TRBJ2-5,TRBV4-1,CASSQGQGARGQETQYF
14,TRBJ2-3,TRBV5-1,CASSLSGSTDTQYF
13,TRBJ1-5,TRBV27,CASRQGSGQPQHF
14,TRBJ1-5,TRBV11-2,CASYVRDSNQPQHF
15,TRBJ1-4,TRBV29-1,CSGEPGGATNEKLFF
13,TRBJ2-1,TRBV29-1,CSARDPAYNEQFF
18,TRBJ2-1,TRBV2,CASRTRTGASRGYNEQFF
16,TRBJ1-4,TRBV5-4,CASSVTGGGSNEKLFF
17,TRBJ2-3,TRBV2,CASRMTSGSIGTDTQYF
16,TRBJ2-3,TRBV29-1,CSVAGLLAESTDTQYF
14,TRBJ1-1,TRBV5-6,CASSFEGSGTEAFF
17,TRBJ2-1,TRBV11-2,CASSLVYGRLSYNEQFF
14,TRBJ2-7,TRBV2,CASSEQGGTYEQYF
14,TRBJ2-5,TRBV9,CASSQTGGRETQYF
15,TRBJ2-5,TRBV6-1,CASSEETGGQETQYF
16,TRBJ2-5,TRBV7-3,CASSLWGVGGQETQYF
14,TRBJ1-6,TRBV19,CASSMGQGGSPLHF
15,TRBJ1-6,TRBV7-8,CASSLGGRANSPLHF